What follows are 29 T cell receptor beta chains derived from one specimen sequenced in a study of neurological immune-mediated disorders (dated by TCRdb to between 2018 and 2020). Libraries were prepared through 5' RACE. TCRdb records Illumina HiSeq 2500 as the sequencer. Using fastp at Q25 and MiXCR, TCRdb reprocessed the public reads and kept productive beta chains. Every entry covers one CDR3 protein and lists the most common genes and DNA from its rows. Recorded for this sample are tens of thousands of distinct CDR3 sequences; approximately 13% of them occurred a single time. Roughly 5% of the sample is in the top ten clones. According to the study, the label for this sample's time point signals: technical triplicate 1. The sample comprised CD4+ T cells from blood. The source is a female donor with HTLV-1-associated myelopathy (HAM/TSP).

This clonotype was observed many times. The gene calls are TRBV5-1 and TRBJ2-3; D might be TRBD1 (7 bases). The CDR3 spans 15 residues. Germline CDR1 SGHRS, CDR2 YFSETQ. The germline V and J ends were trimmed by 2 bases and 0 bases, with 10 bases remaining between them. For the CDR3, the DNA is TGCGCCAGCAGCTTTCAGGGGGGAAGCACAGATACGCAGTATTTT. Its translation is CASSFQGGSTDTQYF.

This clonotype was seen at least ten times. The CDR3, as DNA: TGTGCCAGCAGCCCAGGAGGGCTGATGAACACTGAAGCTTTCTTT. Translating it yields CASSPGGLMNTEAFF. The genes are TRBV3-1 and TRBJ1-1; D not resolved. The germline V gene has CDR1 LGHDT and CDR2 YNNKEL (reference sequence). The CDR3 runs to 15 residues. V lost 4 bases and J 0 bases, leaving 12 bases between the germline ends.

Ten or more counts support this clonotype. The chain recombines TRBV3-1 with TRBJ1-1; D not certain. Trimming stripped 6 bases from V and 4 bases from J, with 12 bases between. The CDR3 runs to 13 residues. From germline, CDR1 is LGHDT and CDR2 YNNKEL (reference sequence). DNA for the CDR3: TGTGCCAGCAGACCACGCCGGGGCACTGAAGCTTTCTTT. It encodes CASRPRRGTEAFF.

This clonotype is categorized as medium-sized (0.01 to 0.1%). The V and J genes are TRBV20-1 and TRBJ1-1, with 8 bases identical to TRBD1. The CDR3 extends over 15 amino acids. The germline V gene has CDR1 DFQATT and CDR2 SNEGSKA (reference sequence). V lost 2 bases and J lost 0; bases outside the gene matches: 5. CDR3 amino acids: CSARPTTGVNTEAFF. CDR3 nucleotides: TGCAGTGCTAGACCGACGACAGGGGTGAACACTGAAGCTTTCTTT.

This clonotype has just one count. The rearrangement uses TRBV29-1 and TRBJ1-4; 8 bases agree with TRBD1. Germline-derived CDR1 and CDR2 are SQVTM and ANQGSEA. The trim removed 6 bases at V and 6 bases at J, leaving 3 bases unmatched. This CDR3 contains 12 residues. The CDR3 DNA follows: TGCAGCGTCGGACAGGGTGATGAAAAACTGTTTTTT. This sequence encodes CSVGQGDEKLFF.

This clonotype appeared many times. The chain is built from TRBV12-3 or TRBV12-4 and TRBJ2-2; 7 bases map to TRBD1. CDR3 length: 13 amino acids. V trimming: 7 bases; J trimming: 5 bases; junction bases outside the gene matches: 4. This chain's CDR3 is CASTLRGTGELFF. The DNA for the CDR3 is TGTGCCAGCACCCTCAGGGGGACCGGGGAGCTGTTTTTT.

This clonotype has just a few counts. V is TRBV29-1 and J is TRBJ2-1, with 10 bases fitting TRBD2. The CDR3 totals 15 residues. The V segment lost 2 bases and the J segment 4 bases; nucleotides outside the gene matches: 5. Germline CDR1 is SQVTM and CDR2 is ANQGSEA. The CDR3, as DNA: TGCAGCGTTGAACCGGGGACTAGCGCTTACAATGAGCAGTTCTTC. Its protein is CSVEPGTSAYNEQFF.

This clonotype has at least ten counts. The J gene is TRBJ2-3, the V gene TRBV5-1; D is unresolved. Looked up from germline, CDR1 is SGHRS and CDR2 is YFSETQ. There are 14 residues in the CDR3. Trimming took off 3 bases at V and 1 base at J, with 9 bases between the two ends. CDR3 protein: CASSSETRTDTQYF. CDR3 nucleotides: TGCGCCAGCAGCTCCGAGACACGCACAGATACGCAGTATTTT.

The chain uses TRBV5-1 and TRBJ1-5; no definite D call. The CDR3 consists of 13 residues. From germline, CDR1 is SGHRS and CDR2 YFSETQ. Deletions cut 1 base from V and 6 bases from J, with 8 bases between. The CDR3: CASSLLGPQPQHF. The CDR3 nucleotides read TGCGCCAGCAGCTTGCTAGGGCCTCAGCCCCAGCATTTT. Combining the CDR3 with reference TRBV5-1 and TRBJ1-5 gives the whole variable domain KAGVTQTPRYLIKTRGQQVTLSCSPISGHRSVSWYQQTPGQGLQFLFEYFSETQRNKGNFPGRFSGRQFSNSRSEMNVSTLELGDSALYLCASSLLGPQPQHFGDGTRLSIL.

Many counts were recorded for this clonotype. This sequence joins TRBV7-2 and TRBJ2-1; 10 bases fit TRBD2. The junction had 12 bases not matched to a gene; V was cut back by 4 bases and J by 6 bases. The CDR3 length is 17 residues. CDR1 and CDR2 (germline): SGHTA, FQGNSA. The CDR3 here is CASSSFSLAGVGNEQFF. CDR3 nucleotides: TGTGCCAGCAGCTCCTTTTCCCTAGCGGGGGTAGGCAATGAGCAGTTCTTC.

This clonotype was counted many times. The chain has TRBV20-1 and TRBJ2-5, with unresolved D. The CDR3 is 11 residues long. The V end lost 4 bases, the J end lost 0 bases, and 3 bases lay between the germline ends. Germline V gene lookup returns CDR1 DFQATT and CDR2 SNEGSKA (reference sequence). CDR3 in DNA: TGCAGTGCTAACAACCAAGAGACCCAGTACTTC. Translated: CSANNQETQYF.

This clonotype is labeled as medium-sized. The chain employs TRBV20-1 and TRBJ2-5, with 8 nucleotides matching TRBD2. The CDR3 has 18 amino acids. The germline CDR1 and CDR2 sequences are DFQATT and SNEGSKA (reference sequence). The trim removed 3 bases at V and 4 bases at J, leaving 19 bases unmatched. CDR3 protein: CSASPRGGDIPMSETQYF. The CDR3 bases are TGCAGTGCTAGCCCCCGGGGGGGTGATATTCCAATGTCAGAGACCCAGTACTTC.

The V and J genes are TRBV20-1 and TRBJ2-3, with 15 bases fitting TRBD2. The CDR3 consists of 18 residues. With 4 bases clipped from V and 4 bases from J, the junction kept 12 bases outside the gene matches. CDR1 and CDR2 from the germline V gene are DFQATT and SNEGSKA (reference sequence). The CDR3 reads CSATTLWTSGGAADTQYF. The DNA of the CDR3 is TGCAGTGCTACAACCCTCTGGACTAGCGGGGGGGCTGCAGATACGCAGTATTTT.

There are many counts of this clonotype. This sequence joins TRBV5-1 and TRBJ2-5; no definite D call. V was clipped by 0 bases and J by 0 bases, with 6 bases between them. CDR1 is SGHRS and CDR2 is YFSETQ in the germline V gene. The CDR3 sequence is 14 residues long. The CDR3 loop is CASSLGRNQETQYF. The CDR3 DNA reads TGCGCCAGCAGCTTGGGCCGGAACCAAGAGACCCAGTACTTC.

In this sample, this clonotype turned up many times. The J gene is TRBJ2-3, the V gene TRBV20-1, with 9 nucleotides matching TRBD2. Germline lookup yields CDR1 DFQATT and CDR2 SNEGSKA (reference sequence). The CDR3 is 11 residues long. Trimming took 5 bases from V and 14 from J; bases not matched to a gene: 8. CDR3 amino acids: CSAVAGDEGYF. Written as DNA, the CDR3 is TGCAGTGCTGTAGCGGGGGACGAGGGGTATTTT.

This clonotype was counted many times. The rearrangement joins TRBV20-1 to TRBJ1-1; a weak D match, TRBD1 (5 bases). Germline CDR1 reads DFQATT; CDR2 reads SNEGSKA (reference sequence). This CDR3 is built from 13 residues. Deletions cut 3 bases from V and 4 bases from J, with 12 bases between. The CDR3 region is CSASNRPGTEAFF. Here the CDR3 DNA reads TGCAGTGCTAGTAACAGGCCGGGCACTGAAGCTTTCTTT.

This clonotype is large in the sample. This sequence joins TRBV20-1 and TRBJ2-3, with D maybe TRBD2 (5 bases). There are 11 residues in the CDR3. Germline V gene data show CDR1 as DFQATT and CDR2 as SNEGSKA (reference sequence). The V and J ends lost 5 bases and 3 bases respectively, with 6 bases between them. Here the CDR3 reads CSARTTDTQYF. As DNA, the CDR3 is TGCAGTGCTCGGACTACAGATACGCAGTATTTT.

This clonotype was observed many times. The CDR3 loop is CASSLEYGDRSSDTQYF. The CDR3 region has the DNA TGCGCCAGCAGCTTGGAGTATGGGGACAGAAGCTCAGATACGCAGTATTTT. V usage is TRBV5-1 and J usage is TRBJ2-3; 7 bases map to TRBD1. Germline V gene lookup returns CDR1 SGHRS and CDR2 YFSETQ. J lost 4 bases, V lost 0 bases, and 11 bases had no gene match. This CDR3 comprises 17 residues.

The sample holds many counts of this clonotype. It may be a read error: a sequence one base away is much more abundant. J is TRBJ2-2 and V is TRBV5-1; tentatively, D is TRBD1 (6 bases). The CDR3 length is 16 residues. The germline V gene has CDR1 SGHRS and CDR2 YFSETQ. The CDR3: CASSPPGHANTEELFF. In nucleotides, the CDR3 is TGCGCCAGCAGCCCCCCGGGACATGCGAACACCGAGGAGCTGTTTTTT. The full variable domain, its missing parts supplied by reference TRBV5-1 and TRBJ2-2, is KAGVTQTPRYLIKTRGQQVTLSCSPISGHRSVSWYQQTPGQGLQFLFEYFSETQRNKGNFPGRFSGRQFSNSRSEMNVSTLELGDSALYLCASSPPGHANTEELFFGEGSRLTVL.

This clonotype was observed many times. The chain employs TRBV4-1 and TRBJ1-2, with 7 positions matching TRBD1. Trimming cost V 6 bases and J 0 bases; bases outside gene matches: 10. This CDR3 is built from 16 residues. Looked up from germline, CDR1 is MGHRA and CDR2 is YSYEKL. CDR3 sequence reads: CASRQGQVSANYGYTF. The CDR3 coding sequence is TGCGCCAGCAGACAGGGGCAGGTTTCCGCTAACTATGGCTACACCTTC.

The table lists this clonotype with many counts. The CDR3 nucleotides are TGTGCCACCCGGTACGACAGGGGTGGCAATCAGCCCCAGCATTTT. Amino acid sequence: CATRYDRGGNQPQHF. J is TRBJ1-5 and V is TRBV24-1; TRBD1 matches at 8 bases. V lost 9 bases to trimming and J lost 2 bases; unmatched junction nucleotides: 8. The germline CDR1 and CDR2 sequences are KGHDR and SFDVKD. This CDR3 is built from 15 residues.

This clonotype has a count of ten or more. J is TRBJ1-5 and V is TRBV18; no clear D. In germline, CDR1 is KGHSH, CDR2 LQKENI. The CDR3 has 15 residues. The V gene lost 9 bases and the J gene lost 5 bases, with 20 bases spanning the gap. Written as DNA, the CDR3 is TGTGCCAGTTCCAACGGACTCCCCCACGATCAGCCCCAGCATTTT. It is translated as CASSNGLPHDQPQHF.

This clonotype was counted many times. This chain connects TRBV7-2 to TRBJ2-5; 7 bases agree with TRBD1. The CDR3 has 16 amino acids. From germline, CDR1 is SGHTA and CDR2 FQGNSA. The junction had 11 bases not matched to a gene; V was cut back by 3 bases and J by 4 bases. The CDR3 DNA reads as TGTGCCAGCAGCTTTTCCCCGAGGACAGGAAGAGAGACCCAGTACTTC. This gives the protein CASSFSPRTGRETQYF.

On this clonotype itself: The DNA is left out, because the CDR3 cannot be placed on it with certainty; the CDR3 is given as TCRdb lists it. The J gene is TRBJ1-3, the V gene TRBV5-5; the table names TRBD1, a call not compared with the DNA. The CDR3 has 21 residues if both end residues are counted. CDR1 and CDR2 (germline): SGHKS, YYEKEE (reference sequence). This CDR3 is CASSFYICSARIGAGGNTIYF.

Many counts were recorded for this clonotype. This chain's CDR3 is CASSLRGHTTGNTIYF. In DNA, the CDR3 is TGTGCCAGCAGCCTTAGGGGACATACGACTGGAAACACCATATATTTT. The chain is built from TRBV21-1 and TRBJ1-3; TRBD1 reflects the table's D call only, with no check against the DNA. TRBV21-1 is deemed a pseudogene. This CDR3 has 16 amino acids.

This clonotype has at least ten counts. V and J are TRBV7-9 and TRBJ2-7, with 8 nucleotides matching TRBD1. V lost 5 bases, J lost 4 bases, and 7 bases stayed unmatched. CDR1 is SEHNR, CDR2 FQNEAQ, per germline (reference sequence). This CDR3 contains 14 residues. The CDR3 nucleotides read TGTGCCAGCAGCCGGACAGGGTTAGGTTACGAGCAGTACTTC. Translated: CASSRTGLGYEQYF.

The chain recombines TRBV20-1 with TRBJ2-7; 13 positions match TRBD2. The germline V gene has CDR1 DFQATT and CDR2 SNEGSKA (reference sequence). The CDR3 consists of 12 residues. V dropped 3 bases and J dropped 11; count of bases not matched to a gene: 4. Here the CDR3 reads CSARGLAGREYF. The CDR3 DNA sequence: TGCAGTGCTAGGGGACTAGCGGGGCGAGAGTACTTC.

This clonotype was recorded many times. The chain carries TRBV9 and TRBJ1-5, with a weak D call TRBD1 (6 bases). CDR3 length equals 21 residues. Germline V gene sequence: CDR1 SGDLS, CDR2 YYNGEE. Trimming stripped 0 bases from V and 0 bases from J, with 25 bases between. In DNA form, the CDR3 reads TGTGCCAGCAGCGTAGAAGGTTCGGTGGGGGCGCGTGGGGATAGCAATCAGCCCCAGCATTTT. Protein sequence: CASSVEGSVGARGDSNQPQHF.

This clonotype was seen repeatedly, ten times or more. The chain recombines TRBV6-1 with TRBJ2-1; D call uncertain. This CDR3 is built from 16 residues. The germline V and J ends were trimmed by 2 bases and 1 base, with 12 bases remaining between them. In germline, CDR1 is MNHNS, CDR2 SASEGT. CDR3 in amino acids: CASSELGSRSYNEQFF. As DNA, the CDR3 is TGTGCCAGCAGTGAACTAGGCAGTCGGTCCTACAATGAGCAGTTCTTC.